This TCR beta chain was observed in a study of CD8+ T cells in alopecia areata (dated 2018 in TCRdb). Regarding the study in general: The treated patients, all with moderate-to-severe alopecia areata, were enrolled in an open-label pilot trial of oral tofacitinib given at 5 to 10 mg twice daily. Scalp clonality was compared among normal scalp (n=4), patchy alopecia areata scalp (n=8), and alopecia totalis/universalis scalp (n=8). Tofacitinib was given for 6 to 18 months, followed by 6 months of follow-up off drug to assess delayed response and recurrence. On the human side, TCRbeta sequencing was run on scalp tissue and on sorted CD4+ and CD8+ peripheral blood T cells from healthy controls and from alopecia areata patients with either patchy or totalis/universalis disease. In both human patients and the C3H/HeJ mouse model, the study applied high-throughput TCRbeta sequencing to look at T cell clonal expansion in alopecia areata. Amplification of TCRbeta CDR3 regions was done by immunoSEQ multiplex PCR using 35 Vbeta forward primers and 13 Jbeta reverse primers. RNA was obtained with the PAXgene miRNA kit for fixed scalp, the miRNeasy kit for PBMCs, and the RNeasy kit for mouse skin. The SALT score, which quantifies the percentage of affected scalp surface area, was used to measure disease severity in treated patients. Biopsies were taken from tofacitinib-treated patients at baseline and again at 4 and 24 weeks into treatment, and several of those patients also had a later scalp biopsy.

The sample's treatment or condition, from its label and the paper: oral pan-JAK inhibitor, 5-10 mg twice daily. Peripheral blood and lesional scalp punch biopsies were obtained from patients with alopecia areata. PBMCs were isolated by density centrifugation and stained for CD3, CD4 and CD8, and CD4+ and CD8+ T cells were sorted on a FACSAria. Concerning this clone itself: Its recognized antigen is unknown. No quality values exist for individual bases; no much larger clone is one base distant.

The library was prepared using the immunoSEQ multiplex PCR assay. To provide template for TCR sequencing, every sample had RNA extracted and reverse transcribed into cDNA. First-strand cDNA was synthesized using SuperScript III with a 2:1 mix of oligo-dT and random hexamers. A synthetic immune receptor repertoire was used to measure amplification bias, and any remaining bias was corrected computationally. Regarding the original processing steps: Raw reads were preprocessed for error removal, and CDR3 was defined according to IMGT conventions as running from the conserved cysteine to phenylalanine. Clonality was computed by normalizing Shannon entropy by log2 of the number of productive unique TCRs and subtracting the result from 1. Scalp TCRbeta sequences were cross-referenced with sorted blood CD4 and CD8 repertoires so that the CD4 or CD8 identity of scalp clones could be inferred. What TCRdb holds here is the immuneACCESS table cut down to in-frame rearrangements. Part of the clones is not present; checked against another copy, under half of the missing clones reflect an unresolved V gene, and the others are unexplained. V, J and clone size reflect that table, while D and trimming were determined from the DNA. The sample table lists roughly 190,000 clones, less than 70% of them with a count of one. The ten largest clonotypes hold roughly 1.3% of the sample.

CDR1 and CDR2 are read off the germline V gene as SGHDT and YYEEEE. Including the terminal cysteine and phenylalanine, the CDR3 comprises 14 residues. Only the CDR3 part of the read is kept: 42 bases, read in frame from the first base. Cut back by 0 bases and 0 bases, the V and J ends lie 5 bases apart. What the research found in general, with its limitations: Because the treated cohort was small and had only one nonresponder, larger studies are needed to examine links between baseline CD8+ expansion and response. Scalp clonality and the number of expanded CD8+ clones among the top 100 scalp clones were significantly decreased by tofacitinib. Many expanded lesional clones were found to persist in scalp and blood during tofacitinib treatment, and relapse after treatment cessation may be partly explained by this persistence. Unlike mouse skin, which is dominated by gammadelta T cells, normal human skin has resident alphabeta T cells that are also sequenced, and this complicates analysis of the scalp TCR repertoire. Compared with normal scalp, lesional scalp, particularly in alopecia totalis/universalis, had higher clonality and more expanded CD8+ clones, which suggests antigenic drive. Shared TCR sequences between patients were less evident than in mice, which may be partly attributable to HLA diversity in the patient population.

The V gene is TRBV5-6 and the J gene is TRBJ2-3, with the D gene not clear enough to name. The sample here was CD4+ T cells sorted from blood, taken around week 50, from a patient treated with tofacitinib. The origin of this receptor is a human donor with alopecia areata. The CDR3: CASSLGRSTDTQYF. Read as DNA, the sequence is TGTGCCAGCAGCTTGGGTCGAAGCACAGATACGCAGTATTTT.